This TCR beta chain was documented in a study of cytomegalovirus exposure and HLA in healthy donors listed by TCRdb under 2017. For the study in its entirety: According to an earlier analysis of 587 of the donors, 150 million to 200 million T cells yielded 100 million or so unique TCR beta sequences and 276 Gb of sequence data. High-throughput TCR immunosequencing, statistical association of individual TCRs with disease status, and machine learning were combined to predict cytomegalovirus infection status. The later analysis used no new phenotypic data to find candidate immune exposures, relying instead on TCR beta sequences and their occurrence across donors. Besides the first cohort of about 730 subjects, a separate validation cohort made up of around 120 different subjects was used. In an earlier analysis of more than 550 of the donors, high-throughput TCR beta sequencing was used to judge whether each TCR beta V gene segment behaved as functional or pseudogenic. HLA typing covered class I and class II loci at four-digit resolution. Roughly five DR-DQ haplotypes were treated as single units for association and clustering because of strong linkage in the cohort. An early release covering about 600 HLA-typed donors comprised approximately 290 gigabases of sequencing data and 85 million to 100 million unique TCR sequences. A later genetic analysis used genome-wide SNP genotypes for about 60% of the roughly 670 donors, treating that subset as a discovery cohort. The study was designed to test whether signatures of past pathogen exposure could be identified by cataloging public T cell receptors. Every repertoire in the discovery cohort had been generated on one and the same sequencing platform. Among under 450 genotyped donors of the cohort, an average of approximately 240,000 unique TCR beta nucleotide sequences were sequenced per donor, roughly a sixth of them non-productive. Alongside the repertoire data, information on donor age, sex, ethnicity and CMV serostatus was compiled. A later analysis re-analyzed previously published TCR beta repertoires from roughly 630 donors and added high-resolution HLA genotyping to study TCR occurrence patterns. Of the 300 to 500 genotyped donors, 75% to 85% were placed in the genetic ancestry cluster associated with self-reported Caucasian donors. The study profiled the T cell repertoires of 666 subjects by immunosequencing and related them to cytomegalovirus serostatus. The number of typed donors differed by locus: roughly 629-640 for A, B, C, DRB1 and DQB1; 522 for DQA1; some 590 for DPA1; and roughly 450 for DPB1.

The CDR3 starts with the cysteine, ends with the phenylalanine, and has 13 residues. Of all the DNA, just the CDR3 is kept, 39 bases in frame from base 1. From the germline V gene, CDR1 is ENHRY and CDR2 is SYGVKD. Trimming leaves V shorter by 4 bases and J shorter by 3 bases, with the junction holding 0 bases beyond the gene matches. Comments on this clone: This receptor's antigen is unknown. No quality values exist for individual bases; no much larger clone is one base distant.

The library was generated by the immunoSEQ multiplex PCR assay. A mixture of 60 forward primers for TCR Vbeta segments and 13 reverse primers for TCR Jbeta segments was used in the multiplex PCR. The CDR3 region of rearranged TCR beta genes was amplified from genomic DNA with a multiplex PCR assay. On the Illumina HiSeq System, the amplified TCR beta libraries were sequenced as 87-base-pair reads. Under the source paper's analysis protocol: In a later analysis, some 80 million unique TCR beta chains were counted across the roughly 670 repertoires, and roughly 10 million of these chains were shared by at least two donors. A nearest-neighbor algorithm error-corrected the raw reads and collapsed the reads into unique sequences, merging closely related sequences to remove PCR and sequencing errors. To assign V, D and J gene segments, CDR3 sequences were aligned to IMGT reference sequences. For a sequence to be retained, a match of at least six nucleotides to both a V gene segment and a J gene segment was required. Rearrangements were classified as productive when the CDR3 lacked stop codons and remained in frame with V and J, and all other rearrangements were classified as non-productive. CDR3 was defined by IMGT convention, running from the second conserved V-encoded cysteine to the conserved J-encoded phenylalanine. In an earlier analysis of more than 550 of the donors, sequences lacking an unambiguous match to a single V gene segment were excluded. In an earlier analysis of several hundred of the donors, V segments were called functional above 56.7% productive rearrangements and were called segregating when the between-donor standard deviation exceeded 5%. A statistical classification framework was built for diagnosing cytomegalovirus status from the catalog of TCR beta chain sequences. V and J gene assignment, in a later analysis, came from comparing TCR nucleotide sequences with IMGT/GENE-DB human TR gene sequences. In a later analysis, CDR3 sequences and most-parsimonious VDJ recombination scenarios were assigned using the TCRdist pipeline. A later analysis defined each TCR beta chain by its CDR3 amino acid sequence plus V-gene family, and excluded reads lacking a unique V-gene family. As a way to deal with suspected cross-contamination and a sequencing artifact, a later analysis dropped 640 or so nucleotide sequences that were highly shared and had low generation probability. In a later analysis, a clonal expansion index for each public chain was calculated from normalized within-repertoire ranks of inferred template counts. Generation probabilities in a later analysis came from a VDJ recombination model fitted to out-of-frame rearrangements, and those results were checked against IGoR. In a later analysis, TCR-TCR, TCR-HLA and TCR-CMV co-occurrence was scored with hypergeometric tests, and a repertoire-size bias correction was applied to TCR pairs. A later analysis estimated false discovery rates by permuting HLA or CMV assignments 20 times. In a later analysis, co-occurring TCRs were grouped using DBSCAN, with TCRdist sequence similarity added in when clustering inside HLA-allele-positive subsets. Repertoires with fewer than 30,000 or more than 120,000 public chains, plus five repertoires with anomalous nucleotide sharing, were excluded from co-occurrence clustering. Drawn from immuneACCESS, this table holds only the in-frame rearrangements with V and J called that TCRdb kept. Clones are partly lost; checked studies trace under half to an unresolved V gene and leave the rest unexplained. The DNA was the basis for D and trimming; V, J and clone size are from that table. A total of about 130,000 clones appear in this sample, 65% to 80% of them only once. 6.5% to 7% of the sample rests with the top ten.

General conclusions and limits of the study: Several of the top co-occurrence clusters appeared to be linked to parvovirus B19, influenza, CMV and Epstein-Barr virus, according to a later analysis. This cohort had only TCR beta chains sequenced, and the lack of alpha or paired-chain data limited which features could be detected. The presence/absence analyses assumed that sequencing depth was roughly uniform across donors, and that assumption may not be true. When HLA alleles, especially DR and DQ, strongly co-occurred, TCR associations were difficult to assign to individual alleles. The authors suggested that the approach could potentially be generalized to other disease states and immunological phenotypes. A further reported finding was that TCR beta sequences accurately predicted the HLA-A and HLA-B alleles for most subjects in the first cohort. Compared with equally common non-associated chains, HLA-associated TCR beta chains in a later analysis were more clonally expanded and had lower generation probabilities. Most TCR sequences were seen in very few donors, while some public TCRs were found in many individuals. A few of the identified cytomegalovirus-associated TCR beta chains were confirmed in vitro to be specific for cytomegalovirus antigens. Broadly in line with IMGT annotations, most TCR beta V segments showed up in productive rearrangements about 90% or about 30% of the time in an earlier analysis of a few hundred of the donors. In a later analysis, TCR association rates were found to vary across HLA loci, with the most associated TCRs seen for DRB1 alleles and the fewest for HLA-C alleles. The sequencing pipeline was judged likely to have produced a cluster of highly shared sequence variants as a technical artifact. CMV serostatus was the only immune exposure information available for the cohort. A total of 150 to 200 TCR beta chains were listed by the study as associated with cytomegalovirus. Compared with the approximately 710-donor mean, donors in an Asian-associated ancestry cluster had fewer N-insertions in productive TCRs, according to a later genetic analysis. Correlated functional status among segregating V segments might be attributable to linkage disequilibrium, but an unknown experimental factor could not be ruled out. In a later analysis, most CMV-associated TCR beta chains were found to appear HLA-restricted, with HLA associations seemingly driven largely by CMV exposure. HLA typing was unavailable for some donors at each locus, so association tests used only the typed subset. Specific HLA alleles were associated with over 15,000 TCR beta sequences at a false discovery rate of 0.05 in a later analysis. The earlier analysis of some 540 of the donors excluded 15 to 20 rarely observed V segments, including chromosome 9 orphons, because counts were too low. Some IMGT-functional V segments, including TRBV6-2 and TRBV6-3, could not be told apart with the 87-base-pair reads, so those segments were excluded. The classifier was reported to diagnose cytomegalovirus status with high specificity and sensitivity in both the original and validation cohorts. A later genetic analysis associated a missense DCLRE1C variant with V-gene and J-gene trimming of TCR beta chains, and an independent cohort replicated the association.

The cohort consisted of 600 or so healthy bone marrow donors. At the time of sampling, all cohort members were nominally healthy, though unrecorded immune exposures were likely present. The donor tested CMV seropositive, placing the donor among the 289 seropositive members of the cohort. A peripheral blood sample was collected from each donor, and TCR beta sequencing was performed on peripheral blood mononuclear cells. The Qiagen DNeasy Blood Extraction Kit was used to extract genomic DNA from the blood cell samples. The specimen was PBMCs. The sequence links TRBV10-3 to TRBJ2-5, with 9 bases matching TRBD2. The sequence was obtained from a man in his forties or fifties in good health and CMV-seropositive. Here the CDR3 is given as CAISGLAEETQYF. The DNA sequence is TGTGCCATCAGTGGACTAGCGGAAGAGACCCAGTACTTC.